The 8 T cell receptor beta chains reported below all come from one sample, sequenced in a study of T cell responses to AZD1222 COVID-19 vaccine. The assay was immunoSEQ multiplex PCR, and TCRdb's table has in-frame clones only and misses some. The profile shows 150,000 to 200,000 clones, 94% of them singletons. The sequenced sample was peripheral blood, obtained 28 days after the second AZD1222 dose. These receptors were obtained from an adult who received the AZD1222 COVID-19 vaccine.

This chain links TRBV21-1 with TRBJ1-5. TRBV21-1 is a recognized pseudogene. The CDR3 is made up of 15 amino acids. The CDR3 nucleotides are TGTGCCAGCAGCAGTTCCTGGAATAGCAATCAGCCCCAGCATTTT. The encoded protein is CASSSSWNSNQPQHF.

This chain links TRBV19 with TRBJ1-2; D possibly corresponds to TRBD1 (5 bases). There are 15 residues in the CDR3. V dropped 3 bases and J dropped 4 bases, with 15 bases sitting between them. CDR1 and CDR2 (germline): LNHDA, SQIVND (reference sequence). CDR3 nucleotides: TGTGCCAGTAGTATTCGGACCGGTCAGGGCTATGGCTACACCTTC. This translates into CASSIRTGQGYGYTF.

This rearrangement joins TRBV11-2 to TRBJ2-7; the D gene is possibly TRBD1 (5 bases). Germline assignment: CDR1 SGHAT and CDR2 FQNNGV. Trimming took 6 bases from V and 5 from J, leaving 8 bases between them. The length of the CDR3 is 11 residues. The CDR3, as DNA: TGTGCCAGCAGACTGGGGCACGAGCAGTACTTC. It encodes CASRLGHEQYF.

The V and J genes are TRBV2 and TRBJ1-6; 7 bases line up with TRBD1. The CDR3 extends over 14 amino acids. Germline trimming cut 6 bases from V and 9 bases from J; bases unmatched to any gene: 8. Germline V gene sequence: CDR1 SNHLY, CDR2 FYNNEI. The CDR3 is CASSRTGLTSPLHF. The CDR3 DNA reads as TGTGCCAGCAGCCGGACAGGATTGACTTCACCCCTCCACTTT. Complete variable domain (other parts from reference TRBV2 and TRBJ1-6): EPEVTQTPSHQVTQMGQEVILRCVPISNHLYFYWYRQILGQKVEFLVSFYNNEISEKSEIFDDQFSVERPDGSNFTLKIRSTKLEDSAMYFCASSRTGLTSPLHFGNGTRLTVT.

The chain carries TRBV19 and TRBJ1-5, with D maybe TRBD1 (6 bases). Trimming stripped 9 bases from V and 7 bases from J, with 13 bases between. The CDR3 is made up of 12 amino acids. Germline V gene sequence: CDR1 LNHDA, CDR2 SQIVND (reference sequence). The DNA for the CDR3 is TGTGCCAGCAACAGGGTAAACCAGCCCCAGCATTTT. Translated, it gives CASNRVNQPQHF.

This chain links TRBV2 with TRBJ2-7; D gene unclear. V was pared by 10 bases and J by 0 bases, with 22 bases between. This CDR3 spans 16 amino acids. Germline loops: CDR1 SNHLY, CDR2 FYNNEI. DNA of the CDR3: TGTGCCACCTTCGGCTTCATCCGAAGGAGCTCCTACGAGCAGTACTTC. Protein: CATFGFIRRSSYEQYF.

This clone was seen a single time. The CDR3 sequence is CASSNPGTLAKNIQYF. CDR3 DNA sequence: TGTGCCAGTAGCAACCCCGGGACACTAGCCAAAAACATTCAGTACTTC. This chain links TRBV19 with TRBJ2-4, with D maybe TRBD1 (6 bases). The germline V gene encodes CDR1 LNHDA and CDR2 SQIVND (reference sequence). CDR3 length equals 16 residues. Between the trimmed V and J ends, which lost 6 bases and 0 bases, there was a span of 15 bases.

The chain employs TRBV11-2 and TRBJ1-1; D is uncertain. V dropped 1 base and J dropped 0 bases, with 18 bases sitting between them. Germline V gene lookup returns CDR1 SGHAT and CDR2 FQNNGV. This CDR3 comprises 18 residues. The CDR3 nucleotides are TGTGCCAGCAGCTTAGTAGCCCCCCGGATCCCCTTGAACACTGAAGCTTTCTTT. This translates into CASSLVAPRIPLNTEAFF.